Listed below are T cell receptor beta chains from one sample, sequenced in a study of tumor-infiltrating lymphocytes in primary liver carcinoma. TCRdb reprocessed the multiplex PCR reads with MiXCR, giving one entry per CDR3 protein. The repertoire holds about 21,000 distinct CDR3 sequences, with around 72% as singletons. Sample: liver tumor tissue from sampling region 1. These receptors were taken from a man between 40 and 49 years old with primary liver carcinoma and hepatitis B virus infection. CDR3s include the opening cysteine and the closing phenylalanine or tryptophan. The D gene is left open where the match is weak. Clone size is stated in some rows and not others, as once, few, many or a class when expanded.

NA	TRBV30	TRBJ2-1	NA	TGTGTCTGGAGTGTATCAGGAGGCCCTGGGAATGAGCAGTTCTTC	CVWSVSGGPGNEQFF
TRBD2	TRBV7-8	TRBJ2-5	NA	TGTGCCAGCAGCTTACAAATAGCGGGAGCACAAGAGACCCAGTACTTC	CASSLQIAGAQETQYF
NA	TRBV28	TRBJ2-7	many	TGTGCCAGCAGTTTAAACCCCCCCAGCCGGACCTACGAGCAGTACTTC	CASSLNPPSRTYEQYF
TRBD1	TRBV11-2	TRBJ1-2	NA	TGTGCCAGCACTCAGGGGGGGAGTGAAGGCTACACCTTC	CASTQGGSEGYTF
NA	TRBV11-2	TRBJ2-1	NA	TGTGCCAGCAGCTTATACCGGTTAGTTAGTGAGCAATGCTTC	CASSLYRLVSEQCF
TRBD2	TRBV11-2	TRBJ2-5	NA	TGTGCCAGTTCTAGCGGGAGCTTAAAAGAGACCCAGTACTTC	CASSSGSLKETQYF
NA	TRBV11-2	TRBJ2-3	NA	TGTGCCAGCAGCTTAGTCGCTGGAACGGGGGGCAAAACAGGTACGCAGTATTTT	CASSLVAGTGGKTGTQYF
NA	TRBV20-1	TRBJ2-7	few	TGCAGTGCTTTCTCCGGGGACTTAAGAGATGAGCAGTACTTC	CSAFSGDLRDEQYF
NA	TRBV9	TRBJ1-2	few	TGTGCCAGCAGCACCAGCAGGGATGGCTACACCTTC	CASSTSRDGYTF
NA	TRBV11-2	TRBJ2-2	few	TGTGCTAGCAGCTTAGCATTAGGAGGGGCGGATACAGGGGAGCTGTTTTTT	CASSLALGGADTGELFF
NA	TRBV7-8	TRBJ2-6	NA	TGTGCCAGCACCATCTTCGTCGGGGTTGGGGCCAACGTCCTGACTTTC	CASTIFVGVGANVLTF
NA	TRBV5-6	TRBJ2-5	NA	TGTGCCAGCAGCGGCCCGACCGGGGCAGTGAACCAAGAGACCCAGTATTTC	CASSGPTGAVNQETQYF
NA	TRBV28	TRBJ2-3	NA	TGTGCCAGCAGTGGCATTCAGCCCCAGTATTTT	CASSGIQPQYF
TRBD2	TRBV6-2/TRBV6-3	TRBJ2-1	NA	TGTGCTAGCAGTTACTCGATCCCTCTAGCGGGAGCGGGAAATGAGCAGTTCTTC	CASSYSIPLAGAGNEQFF
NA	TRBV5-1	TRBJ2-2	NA	TGCGCCAACAGCTTGGCCACGGGGGCCGGCGAGCTGTTTTTT	CANSLATGAGELFF
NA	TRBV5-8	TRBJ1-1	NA	TGTTCCAGCAGCTTGAATTACGGGGCTCGTGAAGTTTTCTTT	CSSSLNYGAREVFF
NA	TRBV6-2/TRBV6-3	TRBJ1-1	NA	TGTGCCAGCAGTTACCCAGAGTTGAACACTGAGGCTCTCTTT	CASSYPELNTEALF